This TCR beta chain emerged from a study of CD8 T cells in ankylosing spondylitis. The study, taken as a whole, reports: Made up of about eight highly homologous variants, a TCR beta motif appeared characteristic of ankylosing spondylitis blood. Clones tied to disease were said to be significantly enriched in matched ankylosing spondylitis synovial fluid.

About this clonotype itself: The antigen is unknown.

TCRdb used MiXCR to reprocess the 5' RACE reads, holding one entry per CDR3 protein. The sample lists 200,000 to 250,000 distinct CDR3 sequences; around 19% were seen once. The V gene lost 6 bases and the J gene lost 2 bases, with 16 bases spanning the gap. CDR3 size: 16 residues. Germline V gene sequence: CDR1 LGHDT, CDR2 YNNKEL (reference sequence). The specimen was blood, either unsorted or a sorted T cell fraction (not recorded which). The rearrangement uses TRBV3-1 and TRBJ2-2; the D gene is possibly TRBD2 (6 bases). The receptor's source is a male donor with ankylosing spondylitis. CDR3 nucleotides: TGTGCCAGCAGTCCCCCGGGACTGTCCAACACCGGGGAGCTGTTTTTT. Translating gives CASSPPGLSNTGELFF.